This T cell receptor beta chain was identified during a study of blood T cell repertoires in COVID-19. For the study at large: Acute-phase and convalescent COVID-19 samples originated in the United States, Italy and Spain.

Participants were aged about 18 to 100 years, lived in around 22 US areas, and enrolled virtually. The study assigned cohorts using participant-reported clinical history. In Cohort 3, a recovered donor had either two negative PCRs, clearance, or symptom resolution. Clones were sequenced by immunoSEQ multiplex PCR, and TCRdb holds only the in-frame ones, with some missing. The sample shows 140,000 to 150,000 clones, around four fifths of them seen only once. Germline loops: CDR1 SGHTS, CDR2 YDEGEE. The trim removed 0 bases at V and 1 base at J, leaving 5 bases unmatched. The CDR3 extends over 18 amino acids.

The chain has TRBV5-8 and TRBJ2-2; 11 bases line up with TRBD2. The source is a woman aged 40-49 years who had recovered from COVID-19. Sequences were obtained from PBMCs or T cells enriched from blood (not recorded which). In DNA, the CDR3 is TGTGCCAGCAGCTTGGCTCGGGGACTAGCGGAGAACACCGGGGAGCTGTTTTTT. This encodes CASSLARGLAENTGELFF.